Here is one T cell receptor beta chain with its context. This sample was taken from a study of blood T cell repertoires in COVID-19. Across the whole study: Acute and convalescent COVID-19 specimens originated in the United States, Italy and Spain. T cells, B-cell-depleted T cells, or PBMCs supplied cDNA or gDNA.

Authors' analysis steps: Reference gene primer amplification in the assay estimated nucleated cell counts. Sequencing was performed with immunoSEQ multiplex PCR; in TCRdb, only in-frame clones are kept and a portion is missing. V and J calls and clone size are copied from that table; D and trimming were computed from the DNA. The table lists 300,000 or so clones, 80% to 90% of them singletons. This CDR3 region has 17 residues. Germline V gives CDR1 ENHRY, CDR2 SYGVKD. With 0 bases clipped from V and 0 bases from J, the junction kept 4 bases outside the gene matches. The sequencing sample was made of peripheral blood. The clonotype was recovered from a man in his late teens or twenties who had recovered from COVID-19. The chain combines TRBV10-3 with TRBJ2-3, with 9 bases lining up with TRBD2. CDR3 sequence reads: CAISESTSGASTDTQYF. CDR3 sequence (DNA): TGTGCCATCAGTGAGTCGACTAGCGGTGCTAGCACAGATACGCAGTATTTT.